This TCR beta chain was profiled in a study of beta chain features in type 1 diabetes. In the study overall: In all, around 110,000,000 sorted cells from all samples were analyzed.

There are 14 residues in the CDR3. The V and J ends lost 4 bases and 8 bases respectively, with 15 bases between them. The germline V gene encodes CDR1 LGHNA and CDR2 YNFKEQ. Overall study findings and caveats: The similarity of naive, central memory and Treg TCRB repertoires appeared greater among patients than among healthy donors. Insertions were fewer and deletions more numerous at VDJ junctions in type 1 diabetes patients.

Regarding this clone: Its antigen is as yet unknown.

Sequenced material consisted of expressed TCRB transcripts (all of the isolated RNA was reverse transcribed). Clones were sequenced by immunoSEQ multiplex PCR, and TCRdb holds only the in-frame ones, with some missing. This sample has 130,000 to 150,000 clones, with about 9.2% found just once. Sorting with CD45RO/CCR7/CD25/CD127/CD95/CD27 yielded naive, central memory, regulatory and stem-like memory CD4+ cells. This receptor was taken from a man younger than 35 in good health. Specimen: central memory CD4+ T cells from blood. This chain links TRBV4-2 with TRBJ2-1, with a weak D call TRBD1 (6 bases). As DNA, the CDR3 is TGTGCCAGCAGCCCCATAGGGGGTACGGATGAGCAGTTCTTC. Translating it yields CASSPIGGTDEQFF.